The T cell receptor beta chain under discussion was sequenced for a study of OX40 agonist ivuxolimab in advanced cancers. About the research overall: The patients got ivuxolimab, which is an agonistic anti-OX40 (CD134) antibody. Each dose-escalation patient presented with hepatocellular carcinoma, melanoma, renal cell or head and neck cancer.

As for this clone: Its antigen is unknown.

Using immunoSEQ multiplex PCR, the repertoire was profiled, and TCRdb retains in-frame clones only, with some absent. The sample yields 55,000 to 85,000 clones, roughly 85% seen once. General study findings and limits: Part of the nonresponder group also had normalized T-cell clonal expansion that was low. On average, a greater number of expanded clones characterised CD8+ T cells relative to CD4+.

The origin of this receptor is an adult with an advanced solid tumor such as melanoma, head and neck, liver or kidney cancer. Sequencing was performed on CD4+ or CD8+ T cells sorted from blood, taken in a trial of the OX40 agonist ivuxolimab.

The CDR3 sequence is CASSSAGVNTEAFF. For the CDR3, the DNA is TGTGCCAGCAGTTCCGCAGGGGTGAACACTGAAGCTTTCTTT. V usage is TRBV6-6 and J usage is TRBJ1-1; D possibly corresponds to TRBD1 (6 bases). This CDR3 is 14 amino acids long. Looked up from germline, CDR1 is MNHNY and CDR2 is SVGAGI (reference sequence). Trimming removed 4 bases from V and 0 bases from J, with 9 bases in between.